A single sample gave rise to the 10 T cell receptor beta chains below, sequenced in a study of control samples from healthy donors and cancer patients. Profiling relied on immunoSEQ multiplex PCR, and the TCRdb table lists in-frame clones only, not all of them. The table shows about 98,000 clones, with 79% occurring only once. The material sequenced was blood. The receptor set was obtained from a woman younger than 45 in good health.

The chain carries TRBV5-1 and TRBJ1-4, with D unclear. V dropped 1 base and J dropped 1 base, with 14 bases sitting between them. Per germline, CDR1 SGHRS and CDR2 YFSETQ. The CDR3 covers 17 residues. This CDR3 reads CASSLSGSSGTNEKLFF. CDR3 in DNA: TGCGCCAGCAGCTTGTCGGGCTCTTCGGGAACTAATGAAAAACTGTTTTTT.

In DNA, the CDR3 is TGTGCCAGCAGCCTGGACAGGGGTAGATATCAGCCCCAGCATTTT. This sequence encodes CASSLDRGRYQPQHF. The genes are TRBV11-2 and TRBJ1-5; 9 bases are shared with TRBD1. From germline, CDR1 is SGHAT and CDR2 FQNNGV. The ends lost 5 bases at V and 5 bases at J; junction bases unmatched: 7. This CDR3 is built from 15 residues.

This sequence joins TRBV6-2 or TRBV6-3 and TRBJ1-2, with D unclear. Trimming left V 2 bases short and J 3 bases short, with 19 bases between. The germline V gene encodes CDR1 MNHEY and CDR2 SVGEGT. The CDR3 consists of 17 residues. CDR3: CASSYPTDGNMDYGYTF. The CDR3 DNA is TGTGCCAGCAGTTACCCTACGGACGGGAATATGGACTATGGCTACACCTTC.

The CDR3 protein is CASSFTSGGETQYF. In nucleotides, the CDR3 is TGTGCCAGCAGCTTCACTAGCGGGGGGGAGACCCAGTACTTC. The chain uses TRBV7-9 and TRBJ2-5, with TRBD2 matching 12 bases. V gave up 3 bases and J gave up 5 bases; unmatched junction bases: 1. The CDR3 has 14 residues. Per the germline V gene, CDR1 is SEHNR and CDR2 is FQNEAQ (reference sequence).

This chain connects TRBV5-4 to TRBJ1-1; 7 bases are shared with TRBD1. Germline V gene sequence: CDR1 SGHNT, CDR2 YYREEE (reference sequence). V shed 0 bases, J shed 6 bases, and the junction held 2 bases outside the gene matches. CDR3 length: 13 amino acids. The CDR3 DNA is TGTGCCAGCAGCTTGGACAGGGGTCCTGAAGCTTTCTTT. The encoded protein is CASSLDRGPEAFF. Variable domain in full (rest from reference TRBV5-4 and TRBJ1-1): ETGVTQSPTHLIKTRGQQVTLRCSSQSGHNTVSWYQQALGQGPQFIFQYYREEENGRGNFPPRFSGLQFPNYSSELNVNALELDDSALYLCASSLDRGPEAFFGQGTRLTVV.

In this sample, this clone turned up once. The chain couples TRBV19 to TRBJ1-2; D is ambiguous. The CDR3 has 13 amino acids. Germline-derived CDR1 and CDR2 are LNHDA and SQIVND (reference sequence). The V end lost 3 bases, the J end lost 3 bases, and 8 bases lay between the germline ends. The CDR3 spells CASSMAFHYGYTF. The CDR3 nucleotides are TGTGCCAGTAGTATGGCTTTCCACTATGGCTACACCTTC.

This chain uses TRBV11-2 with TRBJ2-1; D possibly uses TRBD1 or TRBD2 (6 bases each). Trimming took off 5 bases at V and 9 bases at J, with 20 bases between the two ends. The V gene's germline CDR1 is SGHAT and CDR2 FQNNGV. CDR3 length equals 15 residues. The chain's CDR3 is CASSPEGVADGEQFF. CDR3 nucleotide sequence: TGTGCCAGCAGCCCGGAGGGGGTAGCTGATGGTGAGCAGTTCTTC.

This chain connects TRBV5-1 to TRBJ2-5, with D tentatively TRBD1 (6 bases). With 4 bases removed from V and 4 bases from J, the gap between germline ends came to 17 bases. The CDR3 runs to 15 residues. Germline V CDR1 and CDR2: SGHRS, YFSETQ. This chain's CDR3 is CASSAGRKGGETQYF. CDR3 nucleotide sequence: TGCGCCAGCAGCGCCGGGCGGAAAGGGGGAGAGACCCAGTACTTC. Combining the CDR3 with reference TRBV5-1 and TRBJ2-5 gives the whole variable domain KAGVTQTPRYLIKTRGQQVTLSCSPISGHRSVSWYQQTPGQGLQFLFEYFSETQRNKGNFPGRFSGRQFSNSRSEMNVSTLELGDSALYLCASSAGRKGGETQYFGPGTRLLVL.

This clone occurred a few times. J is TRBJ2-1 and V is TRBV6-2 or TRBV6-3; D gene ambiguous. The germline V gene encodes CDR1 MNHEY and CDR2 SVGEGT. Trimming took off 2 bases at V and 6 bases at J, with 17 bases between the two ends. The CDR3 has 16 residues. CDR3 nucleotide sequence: TGTGCCAGCAGTTACAGAAGTCCGTTGCCCCTCAATGAGCAGTTCTTC. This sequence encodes CASSYRSPLPLNEQFF.

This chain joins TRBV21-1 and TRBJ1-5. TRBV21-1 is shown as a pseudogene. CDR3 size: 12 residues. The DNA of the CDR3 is TGTGCCAGCCGGGGGAGAGACCAGCCCCAGCATTTT. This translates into CASRGRDQPQHF.